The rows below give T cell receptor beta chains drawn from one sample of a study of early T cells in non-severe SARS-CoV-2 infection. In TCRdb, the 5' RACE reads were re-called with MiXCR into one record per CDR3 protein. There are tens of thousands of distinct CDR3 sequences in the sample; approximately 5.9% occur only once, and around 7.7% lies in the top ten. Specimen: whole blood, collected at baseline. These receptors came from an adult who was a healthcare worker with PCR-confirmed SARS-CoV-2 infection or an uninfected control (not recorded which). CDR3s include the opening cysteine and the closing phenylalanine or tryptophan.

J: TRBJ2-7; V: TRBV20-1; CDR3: CSAIGQGNIPLGEQYF
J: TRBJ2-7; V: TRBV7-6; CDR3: CASSLAVGVDEQYF
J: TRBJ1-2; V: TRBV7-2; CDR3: CASSTGVSGYTF
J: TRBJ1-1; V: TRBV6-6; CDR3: CASRWTGNTEAFF
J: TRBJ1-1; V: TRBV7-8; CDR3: CASSLGQGTEAFF
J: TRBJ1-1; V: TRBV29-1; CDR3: CSAGAAEAFF
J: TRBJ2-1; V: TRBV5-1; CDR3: CASSPESGGAYNEQFF
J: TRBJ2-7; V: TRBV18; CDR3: CASSRRDSGAYEQYF
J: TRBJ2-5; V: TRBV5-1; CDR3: CASRTSGGQETQYF
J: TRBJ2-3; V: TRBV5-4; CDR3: CASSSRLAGVDTQYF
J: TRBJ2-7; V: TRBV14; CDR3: CASSQEKALNEQYF
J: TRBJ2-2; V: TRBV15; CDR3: CATSTQAVRTGELFF
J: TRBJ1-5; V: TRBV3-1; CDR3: CASSQTGGGQPQHF
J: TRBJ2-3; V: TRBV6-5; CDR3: CASSYSTPVGHGTQYF
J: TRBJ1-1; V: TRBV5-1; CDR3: CASSLSPTGSGSSTEAFF
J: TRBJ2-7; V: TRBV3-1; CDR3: CASSPSRTSGGYSSYEQYF
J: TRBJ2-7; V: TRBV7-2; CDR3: CASRRPSGQGTSEQYF
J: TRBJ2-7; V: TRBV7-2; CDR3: CASSLEPLYEQYF
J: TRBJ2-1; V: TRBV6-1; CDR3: CASTSQGSGEQFF
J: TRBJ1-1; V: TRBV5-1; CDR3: CASSLGGRTEAFF
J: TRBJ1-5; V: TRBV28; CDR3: CASTRDRSSQPQHF
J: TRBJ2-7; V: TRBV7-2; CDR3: CASSFGPVGSYEQYF
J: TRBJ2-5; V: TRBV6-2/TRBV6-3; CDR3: CASSYGLTQYF
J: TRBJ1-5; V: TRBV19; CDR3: CASSIEGYGQPQHF
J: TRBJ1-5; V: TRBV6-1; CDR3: CASSEEGGSNQPQHF